Shown below are 7 T cell receptor beta chains from a single sample sequenced in a study of cytomegalovirus exposure and HLA in healthy donors. The PCR used 60 Vbeta and 13 Jbeta primers. Sequenced by immunoSEQ multiplex PCR; TCRdb stores in-frame clones only, minus some. This sample has some 150,000 clones; approximately 80% occur once, and the top ten carry approximately 8.7%. Sequencing was performed on PBMCs. The origin of the receptors is a man between 18 and 29 years old in good health and CMV-seropositive.

This clone has a single count. CDR3 DNA: TGTGCCAGCTCACCCGGACAGGGTTGGCCCTACAATGAGCAGTTCTTC. Protein product: CASSPGQGWPYNEQFF. This chain joins TRBV18 and TRBJ2-1, with 8 bases aligning to TRBD1. CDR1 and CDR2 (germline): KGHSH, LQKENI. V lost 3 bases and J lost 2; bases outside the gene matches: 6. CDR3 length: 16 amino acids.

The V gene is TRBV5-8, the J gene TRBJ1-3; a possible D gene is TRBD1 (6 bases). V lost 1 base and J lost 3, with 20 bases in between. Germline V gives CDR1 SGHTS, CDR2 YDEGEE. The CDR3 has 18 amino acids. The CDR3 DNA is TGTGCCAGCAGCTTGTTCTTCGGGGGGGCGCAAAGTGGAAACACCATATATTTT. It codes for CASSLFFGGAQSGNTIYF.

The CDR3 DNA sequence: TGCGCCAGCAGCCAAGATCCGGTGGGACAGGGGGTTTACGAGCAGTACTTC. It yields the protein CASSQDPVGQGVYEQYF. This rearrangement joins TRBV4-1 to TRBJ2-7, with 11 positions matching TRBD1. CDR1 and CDR2 from the germline V gene are MGHRA and YSYEKL. There are 17 residues in the CDR3. The V segment lost 0 bases and the J segment 4 bases; nucleotides outside the gene matches: 8.

This clone was seen more than once but under ten times. The chain is built from TRBV5-4 and TRBJ2-7; D is ambiguous. The germline gives CDR1 SGHNT, CDR2 YYREEE (reference sequence). CDR3 length: 14 residues. V lost 4 bases, J lost 2 bases, and 13 bases lay in between. DNA of the CDR3: TGTGCCAGCAGCCCCGGGTGGATGGCCTACGAGCAGTACTTC. This encodes CASSPGWMAYEQYF.

The chain carries TRBV16 and TRBJ1-1; possible D gene TRBD1, 5 bases. There are 11 residues in the CDR3. Trimming left V 1 base short and J 8 bases short, with 5 bases between. CDR1 and CDR2 (germline): KGHSY, FQNENV. CDR3 bases: TGTGCCAGCAGCCAATACAGGGAAGCTTTCTTT. It encodes CASSQYREAFF.

The sample holds one count of this clone. V is TRBV6-6 and J is TRBJ1-5; D is perhaps TRBD1 (5 bases). The germline V and J ends were trimmed by 6 bases and 5 bases, with 20 bases remaining between them. CDR1 is MNHNY and CDR2 is SVGAGI in the germline V gene (reference sequence). The CDR3 length is 16 residues. The CDR3 DNA reads TGTGCCAGCAGCCGACAGACTTCTGACTCGGATCAGCCCCAGCATTTT. Residues: CASSRQTSDSDQPQHF.

The rearrangement links TRBV7-9 to TRBJ2-3, with D unclear. Germline V gene sequence: CDR1 SEHNR, CDR2 FQNEAQ (reference sequence). V lost 7 bases and J lost 5, with 19 bases in between. The CDR3 consists of 15 residues. CDR3: CASTPPASSEDTQYF. The CDR3 DNA is TGTGCCAGCACCCCTCCGGCTAGTAGTGAAGATACGCAGTATTTT.